This T cell receptor (beta chain) was documented in a study of chemoradiotherapy in HPV16-positive cancers. The wider study: Candidate HPV-specific T-cell clones and common TCR motifs came from functional assays in two HPV16-positive patients.

Trimming removed 5 bases from V and 5 bases from J, with 8 bases in between. Germline CDR1 and CDR2: DFQATT and SNEGSKA (reference sequence). The CDR3 runs 11 residues. This table comes from immunoSEQ multiplex PCR, and its TCRdb copy is limited to in-frame clones, with some not included. This sample has some 11,000 clones, with more than 50% found just once. The study's findings and limits: Only a couple of HPV16-positive patients supplied the functional HPV-specificity definition. Candidate HPV-specific clones and E7-related TCR motifs grew in tumor during treatment.

This clone was counted a single time. No antigen is known for it. The receptor comes from a human donor with HPV-associated anogenital cancer. This specimen was taken from a patient who underwent chemoradiotherapy. The chain is built from TRBV20-1 and TRBJ2-3; D gene uncertain. The CDR3 DNA is TGCAGTGCTCAAACTCTAGATACGCAGTATTTT. Its protein product is CSAQTLDTQYF.